Below are 23 T cell receptor beta chains sequenced from a single sample in a study of shared clonotypes between healthy human individuals. The protocol was immunoSEQ multiplex PCR, while the TCRdb copy is restricted to in-frame clones and leaves out a portion. Found here are approximately 980,000 clones, around 80% of them singletons; the top ten hold about 1.5%. The sequencing sample was made of memory CD4+ T cells sorted from blood. The subset here: CD45RA-negative fraction. The receptors originated from a man between 18 and 35 years old in good health.

V and J are TRBV25-1 and TRBJ2-2; D not certain. Trimming cost V 2 bases and J 5 bases, with 9 bases left between them. CDR3 size: 14 residues. The germline V gene has CDR1 MGHDK and CDR2 SYGVNS. The CDR3 DNA is TGTGCCAGCAGTGAACAGTTAGTTACCGGGGAGCTGTTTTTT. Translated, it gives CASSEQLVTGELFF. Full variable domain (outside the CDR3, taken from reference TRBV25-1 and TRBJ2-2): EADIYQTPRYLVIGTGKKITLECSQTMGHDKMYWYQQDPGMELHLIHYSYGVNSTEKGDLSSESTVSRIRTEHFPLTLESARPSHTSQYLCASSEQLVTGELFFGEGSRLTVL.

J is TRBJ2-3 and V is TRBV5-4, with D possibly being TRBD2 (5 bases). CDR3 length equals 14 residues. Trimming stripped 0 bases from V and 2 bases from J, with 7 bases between. The germline V gene encodes CDR1 SGHNT and CDR2 YYREEE (reference sequence). Written as DNA, the CDR3 is TGTGCCAGCAGCTTGGGACTACTCACAGATACGCAGTATTTT. Translation gives CASSLGLLTDTQYF.

The chain is built from TRBV6-8 and TRBJ2-5; D might be TRBD2 (5 bases). Per the germline V gene, CDR1 is MNHGY and CDR2 is SAAAGT. V gave up 0 bases and J gave up 6 bases, with 14 bases separating them. The CDR3 runs 15 residues. The CDR3 DNA reads TGTGCCAGCAGTTACTCGGCCCGAGGGATGAAGACCCAGTACTTC. This sequence encodes CASSYSARGMKTQYF.

The chain recombines TRBV7-2 with TRBJ1-3; TRBD1 might be the D (5 bases). Germline lookup yields CDR1 SGHTA and CDR2 FQGNSA. V was clipped by 4 bases and J by 0 bases, with 13 bases between them. The CDR3 contains 16 residues. As DNA, the CDR3 is TGTGCCAGCAGCTCTCAAATCGGGGGCTCTGGAAACACCATATATTTT. Residues: CASSSQIGGSGNTIYF. The entire variable domain, with the rest obtained from reference TRBV7-2 and TRBJ1-3, is as follows: GAGVSQSPSNKVTEKGKDVELRCDPISGHTALYWYRQSLGQGLEFLIYFQGNSAPDKSGLPSDRFSAERTGGSVSTLTIQRTQQEDSAVYLCASSSQIGGSGNTIYFGEGSWLTVV.

In this sample, this clone turned up a few times. The chain uses TRBV10-2 and TRBJ2-1; 13 bases line up with TRBD2. The ends lost 4 bases at V and 9 bases at J; junction bases unmatched: 6. Looked up from germline, CDR1 is WSHSY and CDR2 is SAAADI. This CDR3 region has 15 residues. In DNA form, the CDR3 reads TGCGCCAGCAGTGCGACTAGCGGGAGGAGAGGTGAGCAGTTCTTC. This encodes CASSATSGRRGEQFF.

The J gene is TRBJ1-5, the V gene TRBV10-3; D perhaps matches TRBD1 (5 bases). This CDR3 comprises 13 residues. V shed 11 bases and J shed 4 bases, with 15 bases lying between them. Germline V gene lookup returns CDR1 ENHRY and CDR2 SYGVKD. The CDR3 bases are TGTGCCGCAGTGGGGGATTCTAATCAGCCCCAGCATTTT. The encoded protein is CAAVGDSNQPQHF.

The rearrangement joins TRBV9 to TRBJ1-4; the D is unclear. The CDR3 runs 16 residues. CDR1 is SGDLS and CDR2 is YYNGEE in the germline V gene. V was trimmed by 0 bases and J by 0 bases, leaving 9 bases between them. This chain's CDR3 is CASSVGVHATNEKLFF. The CDR3, as DNA: TGTGCCAGCAGCGTAGGGGTGCACGCAACTAATGAAAAACTGTTTTTT. The full variable domain, in which reference TRBV9 and TRBJ1-4 provide the parts outside the CDR3, is DSGVTQTPKHLITATGQRVTLRCSPRSGDLSVYWYQQSLDQGLQFLIQYYNGEERAKGNILERFSAQQFPDLHSELNLSSLELGDSALYFCASSVGVHATNEKLFFGSGTQLSVL.

The chain uses TRBV11-2 and TRBJ2-3; D may correspond to TRBD1 or TRBD2 (5 bases each). Per germline, CDR1 SGHAT and CDR2 FQNNGV. Trimming removed 5 bases from V and 4 bases from J, with 19 bases in between. The CDR3 is made up of 16 amino acids. CDR3 amino acids: CASSREGRGASDTQYF. The CDR3 DNA reads as TGTGCCAGCAGCCGCGAGGGACGGGGAGCTTCAGATACGCAGTATTTT.

This clone was counted ten times or more. This chain links TRBV27 with TRBJ2-3, with TRBD1 matching over 7 bases. The CDR3 has 16 amino acids. CDR1 and CDR2 from the germline V gene are MNHEY and SMNVEV (reference sequence). V lost 4 bases, J lost 1 base, and 8 bases stayed unmatched. The DNA for the CDR3 is TGTGCCAGCAGTTACAAGGGGGCGCGACGCACAGATACGCAGTATTTT. Its protein product is CASSYKGARRTDTQYF.

This chain links TRBV5-1 with TRBJ2-5; D is unresolved. Trimming pared 3 bases from V and 1 base from J, leaving 10 bases between. Germline CDR1 reads SGHRS; CDR2 reads YFSETQ. CDR3 length: 14 residues. CDR3 amino acids: CASSSGRVQETQYF. The CDR3 bases are TGCGCCAGCAGCTCTGGTAGGGTCCAAGAGACCCAGTACTTC.

This clone occurred once. The chain uses TRBV5-4 and TRBJ1-3; 9 bases agree with TRBD1. The junction had 8 bases not matched to a gene; V was cut back by 7 bases and J by 0 bases. The CDR3 contains 16 residues. Germline V gene data show CDR1 as SGHNT and CDR2 as YYREEE (reference sequence). The CDR3 is CASFATGGGSGNTIYF. CDR3 nucleotides: TGTGCCAGCTTCGCGACAGGGGGGGGCTCTGGAAACACCATATATTTT.

The chain is built from TRBV10-1 and TRBJ2-3; weak D call: TRBD1 (6 bases). V lost 4 bases and J 1 base, leaving 15 bases between the germline ends. The CDR3 totals 16 residues. CDR1 and CDR2 from the germline V gene are WNHNN and SYGVQD (reference sequence). CDR3 region: CASSGFRGPGTDTQYF. CDR3 in DNA: TGCGCCAGCAGTGGATTCAGGGGCCCTGGCACAGATACGCAGTATTTT.

This clone was recorded once. CDR3 in amino acids: CASSPAGGGYTF. CDR3 coding DNA: TGTGCCAGTAGTCCGGCGGGGGGCGGCTACACCTTC. The chain recombines TRBV19 with TRBJ1-2; TRBD1 might be the D (6 bases). The CDR3 sequence is 12 residues long. Germline-derived CDR1 and CDR2 are LNHDA and SQIVND (reference sequence). Trimming removed 5 bases from V and 8 bases from J, with 12 bases in between.

Notes on this clone: Other DNA sequences from this sample encode an identical CDR3 as well. This chain uses TRBV18 with TRBJ1-5; D possibly corresponds to TRBD1 (5 bases). The CDR3 contains 14 residues. Looked up from germline, CDR1 is KGHSH and CDR2 is LQKENI. Trimming removed 2 bases from V and 2 bases from J, with 7 bases in between. The CDR3 DNA sequence: TGTGCCAGCTCACCAGGGACGGGCAATCAGCCCCAGCATTTT. Its translation: CASSPGTGNQPQHF.

This clone was counted only a few times. The V and J genes are TRBV5-1 and TRBJ2-5, with TRBD2 matching over 11 bases. Trimming took 4 bases from V and 5 from J; bases not matched to a gene: 7. This CDR3 spans 15 amino acids. The germline CDR1 and CDR2 sequences are SGHRS and YFSETQ. As DNA, the CDR3 is TGCGCCAGCAGCGGGATAGCGGGAGGGCCGGAGACCCAGTACTTC. It translates to CASSGIAGGPETQYF.

V usage is TRBV28 and J usage is TRBJ1-2; 10 bases match TRBD1. V shed 8 bases and J 4 bases; nucleotides not matched to a gene: 10. The CDR3 runs to 15 residues. Germline V lookup: CDR1 MDHEN, CDR2 SYDVKM. The CDR3 DNA reads as TGTGCCAGCGGGGGACAGGGGTCACTAGGCTATGGCTACACCTTC. Translating gives CASGGQGSLGYGYTF.

This clone has only one observation. CDR3 protein: CAWSVGSGRQETQYF. CDR3 nucleotide sequence: TGTGCCTGGAGTGTGGGTTCAGGTCGCCAAGAGACCCAGTACTTC. The rearrangement links TRBV30 to TRBJ2-5; no clear D gene. V lost 0 bases, J lost 1 base, and 12 bases lay in between. CDR3 size: 15 residues. Per germline, CDR1 GTSNPN and CDR2 SVGIG (reference sequence). Full variable domain (remainder filled in from reference TRBV30 and TRBJ2-5): SQTIHQWPATLVQPVGSPLSLECTVEGTSNPNLYWYRQAAGRGLQLLFYSVGIGQISSEVPQNLSASRPQDRQFILSSKKLLLSDSGFYLCAWSVGSGRQETQYFGPGTRLLVL.

This CDR3 reads CASRPSGRGQETQYF. CDR3 DNA: TGTGCCAGCAGACCTAGCGGGAGGGGACAAGAGACCCAGTACTTC. The V gene is TRBV7-9, the J gene TRBJ2-5, with TRBD2 matching 12 bases. CDR1 is SEHNR and CDR2 is FQNEAQ in the germline V gene (reference sequence). The CDR3 spans 15 residues. Trimming at V came to 6 bases and at J to 2 bases, leaving 4 bases not matched to a gene.

The genes are TRBV10-3 and TRBJ2-1; TRBD2 is a possible D gene (5 bases). CDR3 length: 17 amino acids. Germline V lookup: CDR1 ENHRY, CDR2 SYGVKD. The V and J ends lost 3 bases and 8 bases respectively, with 23 bases between them. CDR3 residues: CAISDASRTVPGDEQFF. The CDR3, as DNA: TGTGCCATCAGTGACGCCTCCCGGACTGTCCCTGGGGATGAGCAGTTCTTC.

In this sample, this clone turned up once. This chain uses TRBV6-5 with TRBJ1-1; D possibly corresponds to TRBD1 (6 bases). The germline V gene encodes CDR1 MNHEY and CDR2 SVGAGI. The V end lost 2 bases, the J end lost 6 bases, and 7 bases lay between the germline ends. CDR3 size: 12 residues. The DNA of the CDR3 is TGTGCCAGCAGTTACAGGGGGGCTGAAGCTTTCTTT. This translates into CASSYRGAEAFF.

The chain uses TRBV30 and TRBJ2-7, with 7 positions matching TRBD1. The V gene end was trimmed by 5 bases and the J gene end by 3 bases; junction bases not matched to a gene: 1. The CDR3 has 11 amino acids. Germline V gives CDR1 GTSNPN, CDR2 SVGIG (reference sequence). The chain's CDR3 is CAWGQVYEQYF. CDR3 coding DNA: TGTGCCTGGGGACAGGTCTACGAGCAGTACTTC.

The chain links TRBV30 to TRBJ2-1; weak D call: TRBD1 (5 bases). Germline V lookup: CDR1 GTSNPN, CDR2 SVGIG (reference sequence). Trimming left V 3 bases short and J 8 bases short, with 11 bases between. The CDR3 is 12 amino acids. As DNA, the CDR3 is TGTGCCTGGAGGGATAAGGGGTATGAGCAGTTCTTC. Its translation: CAWRDKGYEQFF.

The chain couples TRBV10-3 to TRBJ2-7; tentative D call: TRBD1 (5 bases). This CDR3 has 15 amino acids. Trimming left V 0 bases short and J 4 bases short, with 13 bases between. Per the germline V gene, CDR1 is ENHRY and CDR2 is SYGVKD. DNA of the CDR3: TGTGCCATCAGTGAGTCGGCAGGGAAGTTGTACGAGCAGTACTTC. Its protein is CAISESAGKLYEQYF.